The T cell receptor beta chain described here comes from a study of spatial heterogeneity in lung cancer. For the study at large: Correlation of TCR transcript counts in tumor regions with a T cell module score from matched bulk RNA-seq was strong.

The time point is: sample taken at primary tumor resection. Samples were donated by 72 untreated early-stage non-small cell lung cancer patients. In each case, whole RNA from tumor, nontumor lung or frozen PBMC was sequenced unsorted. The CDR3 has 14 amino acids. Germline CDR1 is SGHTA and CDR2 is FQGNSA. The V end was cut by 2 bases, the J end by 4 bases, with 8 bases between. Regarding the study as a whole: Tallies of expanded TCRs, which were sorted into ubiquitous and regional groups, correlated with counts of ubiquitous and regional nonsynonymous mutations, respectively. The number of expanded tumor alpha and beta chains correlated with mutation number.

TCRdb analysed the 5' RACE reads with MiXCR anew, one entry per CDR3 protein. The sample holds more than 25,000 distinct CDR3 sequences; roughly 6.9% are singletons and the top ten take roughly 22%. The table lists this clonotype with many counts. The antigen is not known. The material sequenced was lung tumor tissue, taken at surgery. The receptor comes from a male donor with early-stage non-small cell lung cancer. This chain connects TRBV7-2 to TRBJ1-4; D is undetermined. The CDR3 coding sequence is TGTGCCAGCAGCTTAAGGGCTTTTAATGAAAAACTGTTTTTT. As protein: CASSLRAFNEKLFF.